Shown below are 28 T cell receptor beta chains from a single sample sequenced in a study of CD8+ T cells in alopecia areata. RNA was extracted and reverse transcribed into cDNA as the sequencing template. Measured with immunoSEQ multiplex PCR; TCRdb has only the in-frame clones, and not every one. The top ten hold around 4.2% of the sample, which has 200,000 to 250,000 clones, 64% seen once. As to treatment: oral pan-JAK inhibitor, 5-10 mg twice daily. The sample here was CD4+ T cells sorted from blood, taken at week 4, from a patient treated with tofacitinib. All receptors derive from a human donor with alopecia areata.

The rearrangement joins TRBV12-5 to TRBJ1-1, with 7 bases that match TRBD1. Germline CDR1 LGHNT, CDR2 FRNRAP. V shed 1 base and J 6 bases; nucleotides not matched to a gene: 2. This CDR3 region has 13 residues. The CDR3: CASGLETGAEAFF. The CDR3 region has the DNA TGTGCTAGTGGTTTGGAAACAGGGGCTGAAGCTTTCTTT.

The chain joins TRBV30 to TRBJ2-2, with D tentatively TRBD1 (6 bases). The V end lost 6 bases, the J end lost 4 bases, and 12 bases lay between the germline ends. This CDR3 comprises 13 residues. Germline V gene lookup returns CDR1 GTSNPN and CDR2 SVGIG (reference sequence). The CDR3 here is CACSDRTTGELFF. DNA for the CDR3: TGTGCCTGCTCTGACAGGACCACCGGGGAGCTGTTTTTT.

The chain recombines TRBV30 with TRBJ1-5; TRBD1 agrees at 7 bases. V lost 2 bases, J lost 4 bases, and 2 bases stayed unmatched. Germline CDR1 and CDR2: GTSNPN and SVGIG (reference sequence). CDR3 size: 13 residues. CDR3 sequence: CAWSLTGNQPQHF. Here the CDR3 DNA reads TGTGCCTGGAGTTTGACAGGGAATCAGCCCCAGCATTTT.

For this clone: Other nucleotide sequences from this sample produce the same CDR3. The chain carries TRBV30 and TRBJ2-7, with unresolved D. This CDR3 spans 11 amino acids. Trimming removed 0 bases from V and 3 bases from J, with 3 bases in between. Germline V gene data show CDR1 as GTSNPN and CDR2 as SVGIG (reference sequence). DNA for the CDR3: TGTGCCTGGAGTGTACGCTACGAGCAGTACTTC. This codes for CAWSVRYEQYF.

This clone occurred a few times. This CDR3 is CASSVDSGNTEAFF. The CDR3 nucleotides read TGTGCCAGCAGCGTAGATTCAGGGAACACTGAAGCTTTCTTT. V gene TRBV9 combines with J gene TRBJ1-1, with D unclear. Germline V gene lookup returns CDR1 SGDLS and CDR2 YYNGEE. The CDR3 is 14 residues long. V was trimmed by 0 bases and J by 1 base, leaving 7 bases between them.

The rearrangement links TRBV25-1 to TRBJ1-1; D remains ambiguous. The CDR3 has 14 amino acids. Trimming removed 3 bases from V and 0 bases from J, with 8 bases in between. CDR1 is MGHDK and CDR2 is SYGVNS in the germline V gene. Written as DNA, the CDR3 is TGTGCCAGCAGTGAGGGCGCCGTGAACACTGAAGCTTTCTTT. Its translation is CASSEGAVNTEAFF.

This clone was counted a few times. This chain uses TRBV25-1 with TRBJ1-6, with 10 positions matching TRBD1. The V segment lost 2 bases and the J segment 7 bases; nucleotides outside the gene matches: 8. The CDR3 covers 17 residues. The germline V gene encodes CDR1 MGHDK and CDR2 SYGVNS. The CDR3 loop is CASSEGDRGRGNSPLHF. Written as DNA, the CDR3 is TGTGCCAGCAGTGAAGGAGACAGGGGGCGTGGGAATTCACCCCTCCACTTT.

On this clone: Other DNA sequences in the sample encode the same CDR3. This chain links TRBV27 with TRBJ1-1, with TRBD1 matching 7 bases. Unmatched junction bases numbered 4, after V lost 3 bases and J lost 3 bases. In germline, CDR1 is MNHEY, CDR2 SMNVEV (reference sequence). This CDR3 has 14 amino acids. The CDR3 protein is CASSLTGSDTEAFF. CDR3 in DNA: TGTGCCAGCAGTTTGACAGGGAGTGACACTGAAGCTTTCTTT.

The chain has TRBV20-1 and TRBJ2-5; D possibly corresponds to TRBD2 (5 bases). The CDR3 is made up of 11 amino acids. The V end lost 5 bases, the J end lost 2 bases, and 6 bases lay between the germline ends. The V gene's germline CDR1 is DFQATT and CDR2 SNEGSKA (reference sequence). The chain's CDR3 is CSARRQETQYF. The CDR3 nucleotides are TGCAGTGCTCGGAGGCAAGAGACCCAGTACTTC.

CDR3 in DNA: TGTGCCAGCACCGCCGGACACCGAACCGGGGAGCTGTTTTTT. It codes for CASTAGHRTGELFF. This chain connects TRBV2 to TRBJ2-2, with D perhaps matching TRBD1 (5 bases). This CDR3 has 14 residues. V dropped 7 bases and J dropped 5 bases, with 14 bases sitting between them. Germline V gene lookup returns CDR1 SNHLY and CDR2 FYNNEI.

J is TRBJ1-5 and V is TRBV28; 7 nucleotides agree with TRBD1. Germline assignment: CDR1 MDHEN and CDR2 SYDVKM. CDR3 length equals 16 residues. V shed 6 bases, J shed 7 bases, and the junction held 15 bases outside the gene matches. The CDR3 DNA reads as TGTGCCAGCAGGACCGGAGGGACAGTGATCGGACAGCCCCAGCATTTT. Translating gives CASRTGGTVIGQPQHF.

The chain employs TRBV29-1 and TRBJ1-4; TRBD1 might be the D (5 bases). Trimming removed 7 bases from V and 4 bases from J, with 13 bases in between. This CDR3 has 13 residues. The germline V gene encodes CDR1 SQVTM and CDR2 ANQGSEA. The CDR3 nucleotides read TGCAGCGCCTCAGGGATGGGTAATGAAAAACTGTTTTTT. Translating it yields CSASGMGNEKLFF.

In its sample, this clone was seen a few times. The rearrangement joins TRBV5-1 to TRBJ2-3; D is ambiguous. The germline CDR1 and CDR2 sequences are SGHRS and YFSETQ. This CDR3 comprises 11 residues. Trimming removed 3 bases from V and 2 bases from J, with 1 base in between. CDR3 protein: CASSSTDTQYF. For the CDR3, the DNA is TGCGCCAGCAGCTCCACAGATACGCAGTATTTT.

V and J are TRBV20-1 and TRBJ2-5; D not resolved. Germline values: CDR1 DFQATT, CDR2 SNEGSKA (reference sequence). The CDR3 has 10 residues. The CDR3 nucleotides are TGCAGCGCGAAGCTAGAGACCCAGTACTTC. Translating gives CSAKLETQYF.

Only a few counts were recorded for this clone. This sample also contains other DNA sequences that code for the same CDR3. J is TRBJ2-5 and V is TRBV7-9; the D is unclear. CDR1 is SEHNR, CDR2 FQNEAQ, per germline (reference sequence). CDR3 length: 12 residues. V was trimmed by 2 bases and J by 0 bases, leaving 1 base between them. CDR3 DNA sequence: TGTGCCAGCAGCTTAAACCAAGAGACCCAGTACTTC. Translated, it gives CASSLNQETQYF.

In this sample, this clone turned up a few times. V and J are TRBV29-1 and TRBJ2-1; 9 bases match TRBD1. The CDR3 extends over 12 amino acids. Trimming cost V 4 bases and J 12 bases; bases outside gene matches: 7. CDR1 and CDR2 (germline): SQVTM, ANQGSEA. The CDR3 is CSVARAGQGQFF. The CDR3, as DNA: TGCAGCGTTGCCAGGGCGGGACAGGGGCAGTTCTTC.

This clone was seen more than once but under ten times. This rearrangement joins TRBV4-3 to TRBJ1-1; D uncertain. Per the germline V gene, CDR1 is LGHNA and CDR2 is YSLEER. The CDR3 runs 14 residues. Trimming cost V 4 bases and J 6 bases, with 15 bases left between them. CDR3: CASSLDTVVSEAFF. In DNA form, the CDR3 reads TGCGCCAGCAGCCTGGATACCGTGGTCTCTGAAGCTTTCTTT.

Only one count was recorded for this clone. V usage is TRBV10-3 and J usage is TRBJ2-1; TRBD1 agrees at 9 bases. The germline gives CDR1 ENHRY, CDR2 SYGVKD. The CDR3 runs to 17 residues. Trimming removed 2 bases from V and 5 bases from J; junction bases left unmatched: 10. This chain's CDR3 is CAISEPIDRGINNEQFF. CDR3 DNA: TGTGCCATCAGTGAGCCCATAGACAGGGGGATAAACAATGAGCAGTTCTTC.

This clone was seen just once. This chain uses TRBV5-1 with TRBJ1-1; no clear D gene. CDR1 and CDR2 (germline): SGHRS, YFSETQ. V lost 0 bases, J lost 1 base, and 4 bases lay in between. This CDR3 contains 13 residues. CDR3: CASSLAKNTEAFF. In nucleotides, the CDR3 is TGCGCCAGCAGCTTGGCCAAGAACACTGAAGCTTTCTTT.

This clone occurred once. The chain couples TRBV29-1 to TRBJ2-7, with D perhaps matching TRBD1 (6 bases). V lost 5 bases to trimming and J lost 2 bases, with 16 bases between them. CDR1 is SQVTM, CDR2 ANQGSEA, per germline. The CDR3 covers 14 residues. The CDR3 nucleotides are TGCAGCGTTACTCGGGGTACAGGGCCCTACGAGCAGTACTTC. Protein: CSVTRGTGPYEQYF.

CDR3 nucleotides: TGCGCCAGCAGCCGGGACAGGGGTGATGAGCAGTACTTC. Translated, it gives CASSRDRGDEQYF. The chain links TRBV23-1 to TRBJ2-7, with 10 nucleotides matching TRBD1. TRBV23-1 is identified as an open reading frame with a role that is uncertain. With V trimmed by 6 bases and J by 7 bases, 6 bases remained unmatched. This CDR3 has 13 residues.

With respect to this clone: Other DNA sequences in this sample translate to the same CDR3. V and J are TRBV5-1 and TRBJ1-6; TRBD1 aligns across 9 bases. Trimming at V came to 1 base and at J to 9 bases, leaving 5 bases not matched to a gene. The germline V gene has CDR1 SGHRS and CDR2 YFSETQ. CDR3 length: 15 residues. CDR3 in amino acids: CASSLKGQGGSPLHF. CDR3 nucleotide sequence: TGCGCCAGCAGCTTGAAGGGACAGGGTGGTTCACCCCTCCACTTT.

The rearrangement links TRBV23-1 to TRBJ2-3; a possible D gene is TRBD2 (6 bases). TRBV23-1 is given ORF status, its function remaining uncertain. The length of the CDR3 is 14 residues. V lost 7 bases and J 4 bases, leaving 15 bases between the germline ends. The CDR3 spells CASNYCWEADTQYF. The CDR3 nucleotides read TGCGCCAGCAACTACTGTTGGGAGGCAGATACGCAGTATTTT.

The CDR3: CASSRAGADTQYF. As DNA, the CDR3 is TGTGCCAGCAGCCGGGCGGGGGCAGATACGCAGTATTTT. The chain links TRBV5-6 to TRBJ2-3; 7 bases align to TRBD2. CDR3 size: 13 residues. The trim removed 4 bases at V and 4 bases at J, leaving 3 bases unmatched. Germline V gene data show CDR1 as SGHDT and CDR2 as YYEEEE. The variable domain in full, completed from reference TRBV5-6 and TRBJ2-3, reads DAGVTQSPTHLIKTRGQQVTLRCSPKSGHDTVSWYQQALGQGPQFIFQYYEEEERQRGNFPDRFSGHQFPNYSSELNVNALLLGDSALYLCASSRAGADTQYFGPGTRLTVL.

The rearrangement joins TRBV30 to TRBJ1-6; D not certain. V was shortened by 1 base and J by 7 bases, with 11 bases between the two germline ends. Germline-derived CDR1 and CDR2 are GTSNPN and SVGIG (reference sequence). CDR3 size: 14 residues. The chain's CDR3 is CAWSGPGQNSPLHF. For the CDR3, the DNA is TGTGCCTGGAGTGGTCCCGGGCAAAATTCACCCCTCCACTTT.

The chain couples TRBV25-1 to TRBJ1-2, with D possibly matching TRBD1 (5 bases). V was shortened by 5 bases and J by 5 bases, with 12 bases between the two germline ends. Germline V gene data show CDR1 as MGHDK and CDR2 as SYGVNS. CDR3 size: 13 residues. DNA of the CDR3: TGTGCCAGCAGTCCCCGGGGCGGGTATGGCTACACCTTC. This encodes CASSPRGGYGYTF.

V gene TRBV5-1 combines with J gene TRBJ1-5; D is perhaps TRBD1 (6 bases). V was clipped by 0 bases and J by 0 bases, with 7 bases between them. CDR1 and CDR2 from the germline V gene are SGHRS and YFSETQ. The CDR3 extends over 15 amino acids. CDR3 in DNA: TGCGCCAGCAGCTTGGGGGGGCATAGCAATCAGCCCCAGCATTTT. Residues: CASSLGGHSNQPQHF.

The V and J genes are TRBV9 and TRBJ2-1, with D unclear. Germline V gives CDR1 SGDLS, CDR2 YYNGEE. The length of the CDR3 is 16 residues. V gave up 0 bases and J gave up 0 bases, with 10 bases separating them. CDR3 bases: TGTGCCAGCAGCGTAGCCCAGGCGAGCTCCTACAATGAGCAGTTCTTC. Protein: CASSVAQASSYNEQFF.